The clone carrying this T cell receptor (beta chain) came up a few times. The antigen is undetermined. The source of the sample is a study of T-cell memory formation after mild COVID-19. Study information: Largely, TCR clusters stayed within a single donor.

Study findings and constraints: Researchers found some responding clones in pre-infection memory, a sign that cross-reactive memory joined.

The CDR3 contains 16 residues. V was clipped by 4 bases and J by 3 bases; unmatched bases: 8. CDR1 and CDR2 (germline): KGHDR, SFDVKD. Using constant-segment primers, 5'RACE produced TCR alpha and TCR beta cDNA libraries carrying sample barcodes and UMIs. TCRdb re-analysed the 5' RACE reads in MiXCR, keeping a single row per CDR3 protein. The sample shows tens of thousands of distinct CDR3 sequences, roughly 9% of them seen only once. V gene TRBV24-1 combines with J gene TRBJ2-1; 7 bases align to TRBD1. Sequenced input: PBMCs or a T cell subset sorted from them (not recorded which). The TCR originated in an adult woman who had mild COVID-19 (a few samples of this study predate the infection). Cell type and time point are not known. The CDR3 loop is CATSEDSTGIYNEQFF. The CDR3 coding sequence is TGTGCCACCAGTGAAGACTCGACAGGGATCTACAATGAGCAGTTCTTC.